This T cell receptor (beta chain) derives from a study of naive CD8 T cells in extremely preterm neonates. The study's findings and limits: The authors flagged variable productive template counts in preterm samples. Compared with older groups, preterm CDR3s were shorter, with fewer N additions and less trimming. iChao1 richness was lowest in preterm neonates, significantly versus all ages.

Details on this clone: Its antigen is currently unknown.

The CDR3 has 13 residues. Trimming left V 3 bases short and J 8 bases short, with 12 bases between. The germline V gene encodes CDR1 SGHDT and CDR2 YYEEEE. Method: immunoSEQ multiplex PCR; TCRdb's copy keeps in-frame clones and lacks some. The table includes more than 20,000 clones, roughly 88% detected once. Extremely preterm births at 23-27 weeks of gestation supplied the samples. Sorting kept Annexin V-negative CD3+CD8+CD45RA+CCR7+ naive T cells. The sample comprised naive CD8+ T cells from cord blood. The chain combines TRBV5-6 with TRBJ2-1; D possibly uses TRBD1 or TRBD2 (6 bases each). The sequence came from a boy who was born preterm. This CDR3 is CASSSGGGYEQFF. The CDR3 bases are TGTGCCAGCAGCTCCGGGGGCGGGTATGAGCAGTTCTTC.